This T cell receptor (beta chain) came from a study of blood T cell repertoires in COVID-19 (TCRdb year 2020). Describing the broader study: Collaborator samples came from the United States, Italy and Spain and covered acute and convalescent phases of COVID-19. The material from the prospective study consisted of cDNA or gDNA derived from T cells, B-cell-depleted T cells, or PBMCs. The dataset comprised deeply sampled blood TCRbeta repertoires from subjects exposed to, actively infected with, or recovered from COVID-19. The samples were drawn from the first 160 participants of the ongoing ImmuneRACE study and from over 950 subjects provided by 6 global collaborators. A freely available public database, intended as a resource for researchers studying the immune response to SARS-CoV-2, is where the repertoires were released. Where HLA class I and class II types were available, the types were taken from metadata supplied by the sample provider, not from assay-based typing. Sample metadata almost always included a de-identified subject ID, COVID-19 status, age in years and sex. The investigation overall reported the following: The quantity of clinical and demographic metadata differed by source and by participant and was supplied without curation.

The CDR3 numbers 14 residues from cysteine through phenylalanine. Just the 42-base CDR3 DNA is kept, in frame starting at base 1. Compared with germline, V lacks 1 base and J lacks 4 bases; bases without a gene match: 4. Taken from the germline V gene, the CDR1 and CDR2 loops are MGHDK and SYGVNS. Participants in the prospective study were aged 18 to 89 years, lived in over 20 United States geographic areas, and enrolled through a virtual design. To assign participants to cohorts, the prospective study relied on clinical history that participants themselves reported in a screening survey and a study questionnaire. ImmuneRACE Cohort 3 recovered participants were defined by two consecutive negative NP/OP PCR tests, healthcare professional clearance, or symptom resolution. Each participant in the prospective study had whole blood, serum and a nasopharyngeal or oropharyngeal swab collected by mobile phlebotomists. Over an approximately two-month period, participants in the prospective study had the option of providing additional blood draws and questionnaires. Before DNA extraction, blood samples from the prospective study were shipped at room temperature or frozen.

To note about this clone: The specificity of this receptor is unknown. Nothing much larger sits one base from this clone, and base qualities are not available.

The immunoSEQ Assay, a bias-controlled multiplex PCR, was used to amplify TCRbeta CDR3 regions from genomic DNA. From the authors' description of their analysis: The number of nucleated cells in each sample was estimated from the amplification of reference gene primers within the assay. Sequence reads were collapsed and filtered to measure the absolute abundance of every unique TCRbeta CDR3 rearrangement. For each sample, productive Simpson clonality was calculated by taking the square root of Simpson's diversity index across productive rearrangements. TCRdb stores this immuneACCESS table with in-frame sequences only. Part of the clones is absent; in the studies checked, under half of the shortfall reflects unresolved V genes, and no reason is known for the rest. V and J calls and clone size are those listed in that table; D and trimming were worked out from the DNA. The sample records 130,000 or so clones, 65% to 85% of which are singletons. The ten largest clones represent 3.9% of the sample.

The chain is assembled from TRBV25-1 and TRBJ2-7, with 7 middle bases fitting TRBD1. This TCR came from a woman aged 30 to 39 who had recovered from COVID-19. Sample: PBMCs or T cells enriched from blood (not recorded which). The DNA reads TGTGCCAGCAGTGAATCCAGGGGGTTATACGAGCAGTACTTC. It is translated as CASSESRGLYEQYF.